A single sample is the source of the 29 T cell receptor beta chains below, sequenced in a study of shared clonotypes between healthy human individuals. Data came from immunoSEQ multiplex PCR; TCRdb stores just in-frame clones and leaves some out. The table lists under 1,100,000 clones, 75% to 85% of them singletons. The sample consisted of memory CD4+ T cells from PBMCs. Regarding subset: CD45RA-negative fraction. The receptors originated from a man aged 18 to 30 in good health. Some clones in this sample may be carry-over from other donors' samples.

The rearrangement links TRBV6-1 to TRBJ1-1; D is unresolved. From germline, CDR1 is MNHNS and CDR2 SASEGT. V gave up 3 bases and J gave up 4 bases, with 9 bases separating them. This CDR3 has 13 residues. The CDR3 is CASSDQVTTEAFF. The CDR3 DNA follows: TGTGCCAGCAGTGATCAGGTAACCACTGAAGCTTTCTTT.

The chain uses TRBV19 and TRBJ2-3; 8 nucleotides align to TRBD2. With V trimmed by 5 bases and J by 5 bases, 9 bases remained unmatched. The CDR3 spans 15 residues. Germline V gene data show CDR1 as LNHDA and CDR2 as SQIVND (reference sequence). CDR3 coding DNA: TGTGCCAGTAGTCGATCGGCGGGAGGAGTAGATACGCAGTATTTT. Encoded protein: CASSRSAGGVDTQYF.

The rearrangement uses TRBV19 and TRBJ1-1, with 7 bases aligning to TRBD1. In germline, CDR1 is LNHDA, CDR2 SQIVND (reference sequence). V gave up 2 bases and J gave up 1 base; unmatched junction bases: 4. The CDR3 length is 15 residues. CDR3: CASSIYGTENTEAFF. The CDR3 nucleotides are TGTGCCAGTAGTATATATGGGACAGAGAACACTGAAGCTTTCTTT.

The rearrangement joins TRBV25-1 to TRBJ2-3; 7 bases align to TRBD2. V lost 8 bases, J lost 4 bases, and 6 bases stayed unmatched. The CDR3 extends over 13 amino acids. The germline V gene encodes CDR1 MGHDK and CDR2 SYGVNS. CDR3 amino acids: CASGWGGSDTQYF. For the CDR3, the DNA is TGTGCCAGCGGATGGGGGGGATCAGATACGCAGTATTTT.

The chain uses TRBV19 and TRBJ2-5; TRBD1 matches 7 bases. CDR1 is LNHDA, CDR2 SQIVND, per germline (reference sequence). V was clipped by 4 bases and J by 4 bases; unmatched bases: 9. The CDR3 covers 15 residues. The CDR3 nucleotides are TGTGCCAGTAGTACGCTAAGACAGGGATCAGAGACCCAGTACTTC. This gives the protein CASSTLRQGSETQYF.

This clone was detected many times. The chain links TRBV28 to TRBJ2-2; 8 bases map to TRBD1. Germline CDR1 is MDHEN and CDR2 is SYDVKM. The CDR3 spans 15 residues. V lost 3 bases and J lost 5; bases outside the gene matches: 5. CDR3 sequence (DNA): TGTGCCAGCAGTTTCCGACAGGGGAGGACCGGGGAGCTGTTTTTT. Its protein is CASSFRQGRTGELFF.

CDR3 DNA: TGTGCCAGCAGACCAACTCTTAGCGGGAGGATAAATGAGCAGTTCTTC. This translates into CASRPTLSGRINEQFF. V and J are TRBV11-2 and TRBJ2-1, with 10 positions matching TRBD2. V lost 6 bases and J lost 7; bases outside the gene matches: 12. The CDR3 spans 16 residues. Germline CDR1 reads SGHAT; CDR2 reads FQNNGV.

The rearrangement joins TRBV28 to TRBJ2-7; TRBD1 is a possible D gene (6 bases). CDR3 length: 14 residues. CDR1 is MDHEN and CDR2 is SYDVKM in the germline V gene. V lost 6 bases and J lost 6, with 18 bases in between. The CDR3 loop is CASSREQGSAEQYF. The CDR3 DNA is TGTGCCAGCAGCCGGGAACAGGGCTCTGCCGAGCAGTACTTC.

The genes are TRBV6-6 and TRBJ1-2, with no clear D. The CDR3 is made up of 13 amino acids. Trimming shortened V by 6 bases and J by 5 bases, and 13 bases separated the two germline ends. Germline V gene data show CDR1 as MNHNY and CDR2 as SVGAGI (reference sequence). The CDR3 is CASSHLWRYGYTF. In DNA form, the CDR3 reads TGTGCCAGCAGCCACCTATGGAGGTATGGCTACACCTTC.

This chain links TRBV4-3 with TRBJ1-5, with D possibly TRBD1 on 5 matching bases. Trimming removed 0 bases from V and 3 bases from J, with 9 bases in between. CDR1 and CDR2 from the germline V gene are LGHNA and YSLEER. This CDR3 comprises 15 residues. The CDR3 here is CASSQDFRANQPQHF. The CDR3 region has the DNA TGCGCCAGCAGCCAAGATTTCAGGGCCAATCAGCCCCAGCATTTT.

V is TRBV27 and J is TRBJ2-1, with 9 positions matching TRBD1. V lost 2 bases, J lost 6 bases, and 11 bases stayed unmatched. This CDR3 region has 17 residues. Per the germline V gene, CDR1 is MNHEY and CDR2 is SMNVEV (reference sequence). The CDR3 reads CASSLPRWGQGGNEQFF. The CDR3 nucleotides read TGTGCCAGCAGTTTACCCCGCTGGGGACAGGGAGGCAATGAGCAGTTCTTC.

This chain links TRBV9 with TRBJ2-2; D perhaps matches TRBD2 (5 bases). CDR3 length: 16 residues. V was shortened by 4 bases and J by 5 bases, with 18 bases between the two germline ends. Germline loops: CDR1 SGDLS, CDR2 YYNGEE. The CDR3 DNA reads TGTGCCAGCAGCCCCAGAATTTGGGAGAATACCGGGGAGCTGTTTTTT. Translating gives CASSPRIWENTGELFF.

The chain combines TRBV7-2 with TRBJ1-5, with no clear D. This CDR3 has 14 residues. V lost 0 bases to trimming and J lost 6 bases, with 9 bases between them. Germline V gives CDR1 SGHTA, CDR2 FQGNSA. CDR3 DNA sequence: TGTGCCAGCAGCTTAGCTGGGAAGGGTCAGCCCCAGCATTTT. It codes for CASSLAGKGQPQHF. Based on the CDR3 plus reference TRBV7-2 and TRBJ1-5, the full variable domain is GAGVSQSPSNKVTEKGKDVELRCDPISGHTALYWYRQSLGQGLEFLIYFQGNSAPDKSGLPSDRFSAERTGGSVSTLTIQRTQQEDSAVYLCASSLAGKGQPQHFGDGTRLSIL.

The rearrangement links TRBV5-6 to TRBJ2-3; D ambiguous. The CDR3 sequence is 15 residues long. The germline CDR1 and CDR2 sequences are SGHDT and YYEEEE. Trimming took off 0 bases at V and 1 base at J, with 9 bases between the two ends. In nucleotides, the CDR3 is TGTGCCAGCAGCTTGGGACAACAAGGCACAGATACGCAGTATTTT. Encoded protein: CASSLGQQGTDTQYF.

V usage is TRBV18 and J usage is TRBJ1-1; no reliable D call. There are 16 residues in the CDR3. Trimming stripped 3 bases from V and 0 bases from J, with 14 bases between. CDR1 and CDR2 (germline): KGHSH, LQKENI. The CDR3, as DNA: TGTGCCAGCTCACCCTCAGGCCCAGGCGTGAACACTGAAGCTTTCTTT. Its protein is CASSPSGPGVNTEAFF.

This clone was seen a single time. The chain joins TRBV4-1 to TRBJ1-2; the match to TRBD1 covers 8 bases. Germline CDR1 and CDR2: MGHRA and YSYEKL. V lost 2 bases, J lost 2 bases, and 4 bases stayed unmatched. This CDR3 spans 15 amino acids. The CDR3 DNA is TGCGCCAGCAGCCAAACAGGGGGATTGAACTATGGCTACACCTTC. Amino acids: CASSQTGGLNYGYTF.

This clone has more than one count but fewer than ten. The chain combines TRBV5-4 with TRBJ2-1, with 9 bases aligning to TRBD2. Germline loops: CDR1 SGHNT, CDR2 YYREEE (reference sequence). V lost 2 bases and J lost 1; bases outside the gene matches: 10. The CDR3 has 18 amino acids. DNA for the CDR3: TGTGCCAGCAGCTTCGGGACTAGCCGGGAGACGTCCTACAATGAGCAGTTCTTC. Translated, it gives CASSFGTSRETSYNEQFF. Complete variable domain (other parts from reference TRBV5-4 and TRBJ2-1): ETGVTQSPTHLIKTRGQQVTLRCSSQSGHNTVSWYQQALGQGPQFIFQYYREEENGRGNFPPRFSGLQFPNYSSELNVNALELDDSALYLCASSFGTSRETSYNEQFFGPGTRLTVL.

Turning to this clone: The sample has other DNA sequences that encode this CDR3 too. The CDR3 DNA reads as TGTGCCAGCGCCGGGACTACCTACAATGAGCAGTTCTTC. Protein: CASAGTTYNEQFF. The chain employs TRBV19 and TRBJ2-1, with 7 bases identical to TRBD2. This CDR3 is 13 amino acids long. Germline-derived CDR1 and CDR2 are LNHDA and SQIVND (reference sequence). With 9 bases clipped from V and 2 bases from J, the junction kept 4 bases outside the gene matches.

The chain recombines TRBV11-2 with TRBJ2-7; 9 nucleotides line up with TRBD1. Germline CDR1 SGHAT, CDR2 FQNNGV. The CDR3 is 15 amino acids. With V trimmed by 5 bases and J by 3 bases, 8 bases remained unmatched. CDR3 sequence reads: CASSRGQGLGYEQYF. The CDR3 DNA follows: TGTGCCAGCAGCCGGGGACAGGGCTTAGGCTACGAGCAGTACTTC.

The V call is TRBV28, the J call TRBJ2-3; D is uncertain. V lost 4 bases and J lost 1, with 15 bases in between. CDR1 MDHEN and CDR2 SYDVKM come from the germline V gene. The CDR3 consists of 16 residues. The CDR3 nucleotides read TGTGCCAGCAGTTCACACGACCCAAGGGGCACAGATACGCAGTATTTT. It translates to CASSSHDPRGTDTQYF.

The chain combines TRBV6-1 with TRBJ2-5, with 13 bases lining up with TRBD2. V dropped 2 bases and J dropped 4; count of bases not matched to a gene: 4. CDR3 length equals 16 residues. CDR1 is MNHNS and CDR2 is SASEGT in the germline V gene. This chain's CDR3 is CASSEIGTSGTETQYF. The DNA for the CDR3 is TGTGCCAGCAGTGAAATTGGGACTAGCGGGACAGAGACCCAGTACTTC.

CDR3 bases: TGTGCCAGCAGTCTCCATCAGGGTTTCCAAGAGACCCAGTACTTC. Amino acids: CASSLHQGFQETQYF. V usage is TRBV25-1 and J usage is TRBJ2-5, with D maybe TRBD1 (5 bases). CDR1 is MGHDK and CDR2 is SYGVNS in the germline V gene. The CDR3 contains 15 residues. The ends were cut back, 5 bases at V and 1 base at J, with 14 bases in the middle.

The genes are TRBV2 and TRBJ2-4; D is unclear. From germline, CDR1 is SNHLY and CDR2 FYNNEI. V was cut by 6 bases and J by 6 bases, with 12 bases left in between. The CDR3 is 13 residues long. The CDR3 is CASSPSWGNIQYF. The CDR3 DNA sequence: TGTGCCAGCAGCCCCTCGTGGGGAAACATTCAGTACTTC.

In this sample, this clone turned up a few times. The chain joins TRBV9 to TRBJ2-7, with a tentative D call TRBD2 (5 bases). Germline CDR1 is SGDLS and CDR2 is YYNGEE. The CDR3 sequence is 16 residues long. V dropped 4 bases and J dropped 5 bases, with 22 bases sitting between them. CDR3 DNA: TGTGCCAGCAGCACCAATGCGAGGGCGGTGGGAGACGAGCAGTACTTC. Its translation is CASSTNARAVGDEQYF. The complete variable domain, with remaining parts taken from reference TRBV9 and TRBJ2-7, reads DSGVTQTPKHLITATGQRVTLRCSPRSGDLSVYWYQQSLDQGLQFLIQYYNGEERAKGNILERFSAQQFPDLHSELNLSSLELGDSALYFCASSTNARAVGDEQYFGPGTRLTVT.

About this clone: Other nucleotide sequences from this sample produce the same CDR3. The J gene is TRBJ2-5, the V gene TRBV5-4; D gene uncertain. V dropped 0 bases and J dropped 3 bases, with 12 bases sitting between them. Germline V lookup: CDR1 SGHNT, CDR2 YYREEE (reference sequence). The CDR3 is 15 residues long. The chain's CDR3 is CASSLGLGSEETQYF. The CDR3, as DNA: TGTGCCAGCAGCTTGGGACTGGGATCAGAAGAGACCCAGTACTTC.

This chain uses TRBV10-3 with TRBJ2-7, with D unresolved. The CDR3 extends over 12 amino acids. Germline V gives CDR1 ENHRY, CDR2 SYGVKD. Trimming took off 10 bases at V and 0 bases at J, with 10 bases between the two ends. The CDR3 loop is CATRPVSYEQYF. Here the CDR3 DNA reads TGTGCCACCCGGCCGGTCTCCTACGAGCAGTACTTC.

The rearrangement uses TRBV2 and TRBJ1-5, with TRBD1 matching over 8 bases. Germline V gene sequence: CDR1 SNHLY, CDR2 FYNNEI. V gave up 7 bases and J gave up 5 bases; unmatched junction bases: 10. The CDR3 has 15 amino acids. The CDR3 region is CASTDRDRSYQPQHF. As DNA, the CDR3 is TGTGCCAGCACCGATAGGGACAGGAGTTATCAGCCCCAGCATTTT.

V is TRBV29-1 and J is TRBJ2-1, with D perhaps TRBD1 (5 bases). The germline V gene encodes CDR1 SQVTM and CDR2 ANQGSEA. The CDR3 has 14 amino acids. V was cut by 4 bases and J by 9 bases, with 19 bases left in between. In nucleotides, the CDR3 is TGCAGCGTTGCCCTAGGGGTCGTCAATCGTGAGCAGTTCTTC. Its protein is CSVALGVVNREQFF.

The sample holds a few counts of this clone. CDR3 residues: CSSGESYEQYF. In DNA form, the CDR3 reads TGCAGTAGCGGGGAATCCTACGAGCAGTACTTC. The genes are TRBV20-1 and TRBJ2-7, with 7 nucleotides matching TRBD2. J lost 1 base, V lost 8 bases, and 2 bases had no gene match. This CDR3 is 11 amino acids long. The germline CDR1 and CDR2 sequences are DFQATT and SNEGSKA (reference sequence).